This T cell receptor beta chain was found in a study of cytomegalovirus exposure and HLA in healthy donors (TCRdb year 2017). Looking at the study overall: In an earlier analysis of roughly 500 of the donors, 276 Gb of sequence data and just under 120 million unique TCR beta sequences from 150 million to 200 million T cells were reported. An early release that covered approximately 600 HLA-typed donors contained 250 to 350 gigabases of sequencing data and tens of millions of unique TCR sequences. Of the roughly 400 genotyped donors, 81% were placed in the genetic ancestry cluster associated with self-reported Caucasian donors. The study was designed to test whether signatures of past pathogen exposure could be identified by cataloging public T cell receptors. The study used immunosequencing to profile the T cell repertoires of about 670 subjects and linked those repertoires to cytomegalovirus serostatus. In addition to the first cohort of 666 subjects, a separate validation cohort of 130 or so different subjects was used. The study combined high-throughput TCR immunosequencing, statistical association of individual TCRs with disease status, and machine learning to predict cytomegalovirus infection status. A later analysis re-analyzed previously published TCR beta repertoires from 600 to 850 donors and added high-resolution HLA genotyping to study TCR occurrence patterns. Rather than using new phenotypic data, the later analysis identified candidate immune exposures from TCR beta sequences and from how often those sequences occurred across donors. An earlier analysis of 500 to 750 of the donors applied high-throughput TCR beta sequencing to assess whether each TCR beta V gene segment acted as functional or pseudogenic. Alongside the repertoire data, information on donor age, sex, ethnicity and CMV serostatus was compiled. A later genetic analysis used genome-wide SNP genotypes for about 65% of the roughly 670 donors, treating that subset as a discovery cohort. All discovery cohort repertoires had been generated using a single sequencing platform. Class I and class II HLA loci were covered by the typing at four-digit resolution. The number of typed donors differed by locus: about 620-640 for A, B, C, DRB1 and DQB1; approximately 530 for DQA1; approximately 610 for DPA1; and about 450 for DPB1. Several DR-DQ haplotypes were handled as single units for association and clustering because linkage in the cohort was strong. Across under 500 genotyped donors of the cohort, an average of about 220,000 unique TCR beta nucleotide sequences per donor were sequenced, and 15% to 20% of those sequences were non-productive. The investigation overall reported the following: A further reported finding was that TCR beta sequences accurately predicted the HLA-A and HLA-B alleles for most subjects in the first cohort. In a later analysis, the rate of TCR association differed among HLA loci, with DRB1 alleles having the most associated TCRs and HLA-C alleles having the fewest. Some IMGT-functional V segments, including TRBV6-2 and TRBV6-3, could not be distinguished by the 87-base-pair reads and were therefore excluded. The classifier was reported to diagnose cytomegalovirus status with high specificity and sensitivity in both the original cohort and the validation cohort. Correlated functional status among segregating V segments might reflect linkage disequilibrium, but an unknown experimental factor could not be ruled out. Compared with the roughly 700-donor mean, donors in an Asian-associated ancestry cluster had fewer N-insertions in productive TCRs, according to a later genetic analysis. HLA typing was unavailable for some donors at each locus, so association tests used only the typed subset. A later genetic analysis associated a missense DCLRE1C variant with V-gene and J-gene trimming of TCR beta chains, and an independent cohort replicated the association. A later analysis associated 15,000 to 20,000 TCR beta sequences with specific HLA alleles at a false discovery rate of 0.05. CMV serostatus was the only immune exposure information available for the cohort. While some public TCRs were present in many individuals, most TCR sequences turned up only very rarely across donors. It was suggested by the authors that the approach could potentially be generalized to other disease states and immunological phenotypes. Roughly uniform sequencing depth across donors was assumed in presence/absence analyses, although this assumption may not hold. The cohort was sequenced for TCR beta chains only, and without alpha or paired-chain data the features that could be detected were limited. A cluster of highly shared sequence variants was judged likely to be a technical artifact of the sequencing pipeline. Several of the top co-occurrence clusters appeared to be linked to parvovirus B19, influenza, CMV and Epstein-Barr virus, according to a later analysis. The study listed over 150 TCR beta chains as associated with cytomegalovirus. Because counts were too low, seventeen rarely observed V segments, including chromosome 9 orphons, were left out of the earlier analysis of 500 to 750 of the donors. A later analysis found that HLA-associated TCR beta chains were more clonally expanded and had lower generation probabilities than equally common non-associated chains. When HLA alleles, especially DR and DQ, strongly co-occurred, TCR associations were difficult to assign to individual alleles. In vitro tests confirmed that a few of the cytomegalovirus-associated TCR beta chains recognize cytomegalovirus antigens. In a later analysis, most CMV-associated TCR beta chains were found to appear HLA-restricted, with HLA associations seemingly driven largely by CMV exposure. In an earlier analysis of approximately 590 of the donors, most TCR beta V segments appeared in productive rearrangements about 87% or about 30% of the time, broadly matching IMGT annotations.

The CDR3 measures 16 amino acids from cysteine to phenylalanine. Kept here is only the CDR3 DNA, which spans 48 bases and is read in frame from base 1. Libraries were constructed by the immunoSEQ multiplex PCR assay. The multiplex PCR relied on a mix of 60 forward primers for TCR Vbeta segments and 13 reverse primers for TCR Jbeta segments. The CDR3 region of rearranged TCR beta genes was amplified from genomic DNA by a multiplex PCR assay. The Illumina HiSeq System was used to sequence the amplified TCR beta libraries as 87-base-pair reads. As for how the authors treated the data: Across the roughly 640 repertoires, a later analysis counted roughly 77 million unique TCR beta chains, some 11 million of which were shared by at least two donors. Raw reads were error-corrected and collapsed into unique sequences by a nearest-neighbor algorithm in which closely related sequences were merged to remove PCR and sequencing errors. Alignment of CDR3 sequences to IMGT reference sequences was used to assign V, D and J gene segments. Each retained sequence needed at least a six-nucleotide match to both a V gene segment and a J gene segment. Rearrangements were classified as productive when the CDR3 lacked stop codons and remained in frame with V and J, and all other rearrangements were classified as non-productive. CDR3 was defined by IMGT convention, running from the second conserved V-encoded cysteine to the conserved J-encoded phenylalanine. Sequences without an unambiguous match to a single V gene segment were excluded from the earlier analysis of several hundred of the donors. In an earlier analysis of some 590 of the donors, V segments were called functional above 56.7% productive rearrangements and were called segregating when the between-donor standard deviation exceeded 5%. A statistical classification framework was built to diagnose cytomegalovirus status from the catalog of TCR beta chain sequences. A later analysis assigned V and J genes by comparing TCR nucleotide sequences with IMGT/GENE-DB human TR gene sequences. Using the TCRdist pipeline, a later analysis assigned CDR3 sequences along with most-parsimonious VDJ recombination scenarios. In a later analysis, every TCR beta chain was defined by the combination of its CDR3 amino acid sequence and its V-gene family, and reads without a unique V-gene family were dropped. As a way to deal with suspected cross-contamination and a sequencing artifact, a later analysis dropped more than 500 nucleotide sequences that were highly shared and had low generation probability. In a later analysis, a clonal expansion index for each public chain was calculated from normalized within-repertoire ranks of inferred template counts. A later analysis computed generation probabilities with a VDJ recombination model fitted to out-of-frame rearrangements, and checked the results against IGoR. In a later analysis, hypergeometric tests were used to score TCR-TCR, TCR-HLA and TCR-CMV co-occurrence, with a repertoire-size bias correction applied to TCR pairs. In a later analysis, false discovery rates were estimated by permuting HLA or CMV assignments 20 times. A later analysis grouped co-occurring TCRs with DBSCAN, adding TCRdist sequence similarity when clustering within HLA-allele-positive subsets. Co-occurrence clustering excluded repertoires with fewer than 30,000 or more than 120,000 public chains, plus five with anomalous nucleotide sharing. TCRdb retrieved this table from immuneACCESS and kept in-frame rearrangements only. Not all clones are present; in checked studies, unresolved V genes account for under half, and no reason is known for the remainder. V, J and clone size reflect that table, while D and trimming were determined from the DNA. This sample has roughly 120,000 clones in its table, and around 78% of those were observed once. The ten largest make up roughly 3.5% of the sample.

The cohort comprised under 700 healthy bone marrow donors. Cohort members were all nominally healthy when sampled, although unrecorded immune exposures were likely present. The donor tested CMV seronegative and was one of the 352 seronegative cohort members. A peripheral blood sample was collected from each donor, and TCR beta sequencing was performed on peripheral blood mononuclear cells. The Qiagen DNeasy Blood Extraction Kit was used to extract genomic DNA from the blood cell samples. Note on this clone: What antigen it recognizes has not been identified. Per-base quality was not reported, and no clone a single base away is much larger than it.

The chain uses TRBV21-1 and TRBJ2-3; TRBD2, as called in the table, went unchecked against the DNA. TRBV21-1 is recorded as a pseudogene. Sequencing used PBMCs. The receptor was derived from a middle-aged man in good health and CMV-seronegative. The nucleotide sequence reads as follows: TGTGCCAGCAGCAAAGTAACTAGCGGGGGTGCAGATACGCAGTATTTT. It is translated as CASSKVTSGGADTQYF.